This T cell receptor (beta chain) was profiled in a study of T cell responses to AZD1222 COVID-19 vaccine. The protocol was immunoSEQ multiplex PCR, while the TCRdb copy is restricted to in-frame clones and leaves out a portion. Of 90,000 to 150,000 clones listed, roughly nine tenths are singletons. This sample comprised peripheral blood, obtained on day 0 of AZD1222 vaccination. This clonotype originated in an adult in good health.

CDR3 in DNA: TGCGCCAGCAGCTTGGGGACGTCGGGCCATAATTCACCCCTCCACTTT. This gives the protein CASSLGTSGHNSPLHF. The chain recombines TRBV5-1 with TRBJ1-6, with D unclear. This CDR3 is built from 16 residues. Germline lookup yields CDR1 SGHRS and CDR2 YFSETQ. Trimming left V 0 bases short and J 5 bases short, with 12 bases between.